A single sample is the source of the 32 T cell receptor beta chains below, sequenced in a study of siplizumab effects on memory and regulatory T cells. The data were produced by immunoSEQ multiplex PCR, yet TCRdb's version contains in-frame clones alone and is incomplete. The profile covers 110,000 or so clones, with 93% appearing a single time and around 0.15% taken by the ten largest. Sample: non-Treg CD4+ T cells sorted from blood. The receptors come from a human donor in good health.

The V and J genes are TRBV29-1 and TRBJ1-1; D unclear. Trimming left V 1 base short and J 1 base short, with 13 bases between. This CDR3 spans 15 amino acids. Germline lookup yields CDR1 SQVTM and CDR2 ANQGSEA. CDR3 DNA sequence: TGCAGCGTTGAAGTATGGGGATTTGGGAACACTGAAGCTTTCTTT. Translated: CSVEVWGFGNTEAFF.

The rearrangement links TRBV19 to TRBJ1-2; D remains unclear. Germline assignment: CDR1 LNHDA and CDR2 SQIVND (reference sequence). The CDR3 is 11 amino acids. V dropped 4 bases and J dropped 6 bases, with 6 bases sitting between them. The CDR3 region is CASSNSHGYTF. DNA of the CDR3: TGTGCCAGTAGTAATAGCCATGGCTACACCTTC.

The chain has TRBV18 and TRBJ1-5, with D unclear. Germline CDR1 is KGHSH and CDR2 is LQKENI. V shed 6 bases and J shed 7 bases, with 22 bases lying between them. This CDR3 region has 16 residues. Here the CDR3 reads CASSPPLAEPRQPQHF. As DNA, the CDR3 is TGTGCCAGCTCCCCGCCCTTGGCGGAGCCCAGGCAGCCCCAGCATTTT. The full variable domain, rest sourced from reference TRBV18 and TRBJ1-5, is NAGVMQNPRHLVRRRGQEARLRCSPMKGHSHVYWYRQLPEEGLKFMVYLQKENIIDESGMPKERFSAEFPKEGPSILRIQQVVRGDSAAYFCASSPPLAEPRQPQHFGDGTRLSIL.

This clone has more than one count but fewer than ten. The chain has TRBV6-5 and TRBJ2-5; D gene uncertain. From germline, CDR1 is MNHEY and CDR2 SVGAGI. V was shortened by 3 bases and J by 4 bases, with 18 bases between the two germline ends. CDR3 length equals 16 residues. CDR3 region: CASSYVPDLSRETQYF. CDR3 in DNA: TGTGCCAGCAGTTATGTCCCCGACTTGTCTCGAGAGACCCAGTACTTC.

This sequence joins TRBV5-6 and TRBJ2-5; D is perhaps TRBD2 (6 bases). Germline CDR1 is SGHDT and CDR2 is YYEEEE. Trimming removed 4 bases from V and 1 base from J, with 17 bases in between. The CDR3 is made up of 16 amino acids. CDR3 residues: CASSLIVRGTQETQYF. The DNA of the CDR3 is TGTGCCAGCAGCCTCATCGTACGGGGGACCCAAGAGACCCAGTACTTC.

The chain carries TRBV5-7 and TRBJ1-3; D might be TRBD1 (5 bases). TRBV5-7 is an ORF, and what it does is uncertain. The CDR3 loop spans 13 amino acids. Trimming took off 4 bases at V and 7 bases at J, with 12 bases between the two ends. The CDR3 loop reads CASSLGTSNTIYF. The CDR3 DNA follows: TGTGCCAGCAGCCTGGGGACCTCGAACACCATATATTTT.

The chain recombines TRBV27 with TRBJ1-5, with 7 nucleotides matching TRBD1. The CDR3 sequence is 14 residues long. With 3 bases clipped from V and 4 bases from J, the junction kept 3 bases outside the gene matches. In germline, CDR1 is MNHEY, CDR2 SMNVEV (reference sequence). The CDR3 nucleotides are TGTGCCAGCAGTTTTAGGGACAGAAATCAGCCCCAGCATTTT. Translated, it gives CASSFRDRNQPQHF.

CDR3 sequence: CSARVQGVNTF. The CDR3 bases are TGCAGTGCTAGAGTACAGGGGGTAAACACCTTC. This chain joins TRBV20-1 and TRBJ1-2, with 8 bases matching TRBD1. Germline loops: CDR1 DFQATT, CDR2 SNEGSKA (reference sequence). The CDR3 has 11 residues. V was pared by 1 base and J by 12 bases, with 4 bases of the junction left unmatched.

The chain recombines TRBV27 with TRBJ2-7, with 15 bases that match TRBD2. V lost 2 bases and J lost 3; bases outside the gene matches: 2. Germline V lookup: CDR1 MNHEY, CDR2 SMNVEV (reference sequence). The CDR3 covers 16 residues. In DNA, the CDR3 is TGTGCCAGCAGTTTAACGGGACTAGCGGGGGGCTACGAGCAGTACTTC. It is translated as CASSLTGLAGGYEQYF.

The V call is TRBV19, the J call TRBJ2-1, with D maybe TRBD2 (5 bases). Trimming removed 7 bases from V and 2 bases from J, with 6 bases in between. The CDR3 totals 12 residues. CDR1 and CDR2 from the germline V gene are LNHDA and SQIVND (reference sequence). For the CDR3, the DNA is TGTGCCAGTAAAGCGGCCTACAATGAGCAGTTCTTC. This encodes CASKAAYNEQFF.

This chain uses TRBV7-8 with TRBJ1-3; D possibly corresponds to TRBD1 (5 bases). The V end was cut by 5 bases, the J end by 1 base, with 15 bases between. This CDR3 region has 16 residues. CDR1 SGHVS and CDR2 FQNEAQ come from the germline V gene. DNA of the CDR3: TGTGCCAGCAGCCCTAGTACAGGCTTTTCTGGAAACACCATATATTTT. Amino acid sequence: CASSPSTGFSGNTIYF.

The V call is TRBV28, the J call TRBJ1-5; D unresolved. Germline loops: CDR1 MDHEN, CDR2 SYDVKM. Trimming cost V 4 bases and J 11 bases, with 15 bases left between them. This CDR3 is 13 amino acids long. For the CDR3, the DNA is TGTGCCAGCAGTTCCCGGCCGAGATTGTCCCAGCATTTT. Amino acid sequence: CASSSRPRLSQHF. Full variable domain (remainder filled in from reference TRBV28 and TRBJ1-5): DVKVTQSSRYLVKRTGEKVFLECVQDMDHENMFWYRQDPGLGLRLIYFSYDVKMKEKGDIPEGYSVSREKKERFSLILESASTNQTSMYLCASSSRPRLSQHFGDGTRLSIL.

V usage is TRBV9 and J usage is TRBJ2-5, with TRBD2 identical over 8 bases. The V segment lost 3 bases and the J segment 1 base; nucleotides outside the gene matches: 5. The CDR3 has 15 residues. The germline V gene has CDR1 SGDLS and CDR2 YYNGEE. The CDR3, as DNA: TGTGCCAGCAGCGGAGAACTAGCGGTCCAAGAGACCCAGTACTTC. It codes for CASSGELAVQETQYF.

This clone appeared once. The chain employs TRBV11-2 and TRBJ2-3; D gene uncertain. CDR1 SGHAT and CDR2 FQNNGV come from the germline V gene. This CDR3 spans 14 amino acids. Trimming pared 2 bases from V and 1 base from J, leaving 7 bases between. The DNA of the CDR3 is TGTGCCAGCAGCTTAATCGCACGCACAGATACGCAGTATTTT. Encoded protein: CASSLIARTDTQYF.

The rearrangement uses TRBV5-1 and TRBJ1-1; D might be TRBD1 (6 bases). CDR3 length: 16 residues. Trimming pared 7 bases from V and 1 base from J, leaving 20 bases between. Germline V lookup: CDR1 SGHRS, CDR2 YFSETQ. CDR3 nucleotide sequence: TGCGCCAGCTCATGGGGGCCGGACGGAAAGAACACTGAAGCTTTCTTT. Its protein product is CASSWGPDGKNTEAFF.

This chain links TRBV10-3 with TRBJ2-3; perhaps TRBD2 as D (6 bases). Trimming shortened V by 6 bases and J by 2 bases, and 12 bases separated the two germline ends. Germline CDR1 and CDR2: ENHRY and SYGVKD. This CDR3 is 14 amino acids long. CDR3 sequence: CAIRSGEPTDTQYF. The CDR3 region has the DNA TGTGCCATCAGATCGGGAGAACCCACAGATACGCAGTATTTT.

This clone was found once. The rearrangement links TRBV6-4 to TRBJ1-1; weak D call: TRBD1 (5 bases). The CDR3 has 14 amino acids. The V gene lost 2 bases and the J gene lost 10 bases, with 17 bases spanning the gap. Germline CDR1 is MRHNA and CDR2 is SNTAGT. CDR3 protein: CASSDRGTRSPAFF. The CDR3 bases are TGTGCCAGCAGTGACAGGGGTACACGAAGTCCAGCTTTCTTT.

CDR3 in amino acids: CASSFTKDTEAFF. Here the CDR3 DNA reads TGTGCCAGCAGCTTTACAAAGGACACTGAAGCTTTCTTT. V gene TRBV5-4 combines with J gene TRBJ1-1; D ambiguous. The CDR3 is 13 amino acids. V was pared by 2 bases and J by 3 bases, with 8 bases between. Germline CDR1 and CDR2: SGHNT and YYREEE (reference sequence).

The chain combines TRBV6-5 with TRBJ2-7, with 7 bases fitting TRBD2. The V gene's germline CDR1 is MNHEY and CDR2 SVGAGI. The V gene end was trimmed by 4 bases and the J gene end by 1 base; junction bases not matched to a gene: 10. This CDR3 contains 16 residues. CDR3 DNA: TGTGCCAGCAGTTCCTCCGGGACTACCGCTTCCTACGAGCAGTACTTC. Translating gives CASSSSGTTASYEQYF.

This clone was detected once. The chain recombines TRBV6-5 with TRBJ1-2, with D maybe TRBD1 (5 bases). There are 13 residues in the CDR3. CDR1 is MNHEY and CDR2 is SVGAGI in the germline V gene. V dropped 1 base and J dropped 10 bases, with 13 bases sitting between them. The CDR3 loop reads CASSYLSDSLYTF. Written as DNA, the CDR3 is TGTGCCAGCAGTTACTTAAGCGACAGCCTCTACACCTTC.

The chain couples TRBV6-1 to TRBJ1-4; 7 nucleotides line up with TRBD1. This CDR3 is built from 15 residues. Germline CDR1 and CDR2: MNHNS and SASEGT. V lost 5 bases to trimming and J lost 0 bases; unmatched junction nucleotides: 3. CDR3 sequence: CASSTDRATNEKLFF. CDR3 coding DNA: TGTGCCAGCAGTACAGACAGGGCAACTAATGAAAAACTGTTTTTT.

The CDR3 sequence is CASSLGLVNEQFF. In nucleotides, the CDR3 is TGTGCCAGCAGCCTGGGACTAGTAAATGAGCAGTTCTTC. The chain combines TRBV5-5 with TRBJ2-1, with TRBD2 identical over 8 bases. Unmatched junction bases numbered 4, after V lost 4 bases and J lost 7 bases. Germline-derived CDR1 and CDR2 are SGHKS and YYEKEE (reference sequence). CDR3 length: 13 amino acids. Full variable domain (outside the CDR3, taken from reference TRBV5-5 and TRBJ2-1): DAGVTQSPTHLIKTRGQQVTLRCSPISGHKSVSWYQQVLGQGPQFIFQYYEKEERGRGNFPDRFSARQFPNYSSELNVNALLLGDSALYLCASSLGLVNEQFFGPGTRLTVL.

The chain has TRBV5-1 and TRBJ2-2; TRBD1 might be the D (5 bases). The germline gives CDR1 SGHRS, CDR2 YFSETQ. The CDR3 runs to 15 residues. The ends were cut back, 9 bases at V and 6 bases at J, with 21 bases in the middle. The CDR3 loop reads CATTKVAGYSGELFF. DNA for the CDR3: TGCGCCACCACAAAGGTCGCAGGGTACTCCGGGGAGCTGTTTTTT.

The CDR3: CASSPYDIGTNTEAFF. In DNA form, the CDR3 reads TGTGCCAGCTCACCCTACGACATCGGAACGAACACTGAAGCTTTCTTT. The chain has TRBV18 and TRBJ1-1; D is uncertain. V was pared by 3 bases and J by 1 base, with 15 bases between. Germline-derived CDR1 and CDR2 are KGHSH and LQKENI. The CDR3 spans 16 residues.

The chain is built from TRBV5-4 and TRBJ1-1; D gene unclear. Trimming shortened V by 3 bases and J by 1 base, and 7 bases separated the two germline ends. The germline V gene has CDR1 SGHNT and CDR2 YYREEE (reference sequence). CDR3 size: 13 residues. The CDR3 region is CASSSHTNTEAFF. CDR3 DNA sequence: TGTGCCAGCAGCTCACACACGAACACTGAAGCTTTCTTT.

In its sample, this clone was seen once. The chain joins TRBV4-1 to TRBJ1-2; D ambiguous. Germline assignment: CDR1 MGHRA and CDR2 YSYEKL. There are 14 residues in the CDR3. V was trimmed by 1 base and J by 1 base, leaving 7 bases between them. In nucleotides, the CDR3 is TGCGCCAGCAGCCAAGTTCGGGTTAACTATGGCTACACCTTC. Translation: CASSQVRVNYGYTF.

The chain combines TRBV5-4 with TRBJ2-7, with D possibly TRBD1 on 5 matching bases. Germline CDR1 and CDR2: SGHNT and YYREEE (reference sequence). The CDR3 has 15 residues. The ends were cut back, 7 bases at V and 7 bases at J, with 24 bases in the middle. Here the CDR3 reads CASGSDRGTIGEQYF. The CDR3 coding sequence is TGTGCCAGCGGCTCTGATAGGGGTACAATTGGGGAGCAGTACTTC.

The V and J genes are TRBV10-3 and TRBJ1-5; D possibly corresponds to TRBD1 (5 bases). Germline-derived CDR1 and CDR2 are ENHRY and SYGVKD. Trimming removed 3 bases from V and 6 bases from J, with 12 bases in between. This CDR3 has 14 amino acids. DNA of the CDR3: TGTGCCATCAGTGACTGGGGGGGAGGTCAGCCCCAGCATTTT. This gives the protein CAISDWGGGQPQHF.

The CDR3: CASSLYDRNTEAFF. In DNA, the CDR3 is TGTGCCAGCAGCTTATACGACAGGAACACTGAAGCTTTCTTT. The chain uses TRBV7-6 and TRBJ1-1; D is perhaps TRBD1 (5 bases). CDR1 SGHVS and CDR2 FNYEAQ come from the germline V gene. The CDR3 has 14 residues. Trimming stripped 2 bases from V and 1 base from J, with 8 bases between.

The chain carries TRBV6-1 and TRBJ1-5; tentative D call: TRBD1 (5 bases). Germline V gene sequence: CDR1 MNHNS, CDR2 SASEGT. Trimming shortened V by 7 bases and J by 2 bases, and 12 bases separated the two germline ends. The CDR3 runs 14 residues. CDR3 coding DNA: TGTGCCAGCACCGGGGGGGGTGGCAATCAGCCCCAGCATTTT. Protein product: CASTGGGGNQPQHF.

The chain recombines TRBV6-5 with TRBJ1-2, with a tentative D call TRBD1 (5 bases). Germline CDR1 reads MNHEY; CDR2 reads SVGAGI. The V gene lost 7 bases and the J gene lost 5 bases, with 17 bases spanning the gap. CDR3 length: 14 amino acids. The CDR3 region is CASKLGRGDYGYTF. The CDR3, as DNA: TGTGCCAGCAAACTCGGCCGAGGGGATTATGGCTACACCTTC.

The genes are TRBV5-1 and TRBJ1-4, with D maybe TRBD1 (6 bases). This CDR3 is 15 amino acids long. V was cut by 3 bases and J by 8 bases, with 17 bases left in between. Germline CDR1 reads SGHRS; CDR2 reads YFSETQ. CDR3 sequence reads: CASSWENRVTEKLFF. CDR3 in DNA: TGCGCCAGCAGCTGGGAAAACAGGGTTACCGAAAAACTGTTTTTT.